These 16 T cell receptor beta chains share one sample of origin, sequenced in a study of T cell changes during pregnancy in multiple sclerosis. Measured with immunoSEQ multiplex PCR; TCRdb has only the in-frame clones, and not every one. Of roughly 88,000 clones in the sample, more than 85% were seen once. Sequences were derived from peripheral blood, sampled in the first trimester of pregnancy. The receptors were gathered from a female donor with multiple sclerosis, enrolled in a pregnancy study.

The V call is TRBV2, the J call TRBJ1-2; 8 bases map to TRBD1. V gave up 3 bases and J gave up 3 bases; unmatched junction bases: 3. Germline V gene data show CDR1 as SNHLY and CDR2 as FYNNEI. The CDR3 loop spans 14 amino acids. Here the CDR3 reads CASSDQGADYGYTF. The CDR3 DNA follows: TGTGCCAGCAGTGACCAGGGGGCCGACTATGGCTACACCTTC.

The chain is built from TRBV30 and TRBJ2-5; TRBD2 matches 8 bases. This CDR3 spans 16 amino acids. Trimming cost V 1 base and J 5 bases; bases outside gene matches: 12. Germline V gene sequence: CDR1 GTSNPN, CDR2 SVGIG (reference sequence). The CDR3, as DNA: TGTGCCTGGAGTGATGACCCCGGGACTAGTCACGAGACCCAGTACTTC. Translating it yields CAWSDDPGTSHETQYF.

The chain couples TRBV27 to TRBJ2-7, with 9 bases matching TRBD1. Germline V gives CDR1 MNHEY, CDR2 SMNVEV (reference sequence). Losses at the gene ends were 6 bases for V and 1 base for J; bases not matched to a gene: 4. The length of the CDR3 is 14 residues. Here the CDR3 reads CASRWTGVSYEQYF. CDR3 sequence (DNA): TGTGCCAGCAGGTGGACAGGGGTTTCCTACGAGCAGTACTTC.

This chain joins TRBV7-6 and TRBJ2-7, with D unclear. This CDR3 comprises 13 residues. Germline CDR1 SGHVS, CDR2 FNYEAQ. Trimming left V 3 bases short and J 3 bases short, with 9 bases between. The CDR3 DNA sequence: TGTGCCAGCAGCTTGGGCAGGAACTACGAGCAGTACTTC. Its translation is CASSLGRNYEQYF. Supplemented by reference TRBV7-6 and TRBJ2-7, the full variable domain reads GAGVSQSPRYKVTKRGQDVALRCDPISGHVSLYWYRQALGQGPEFLTYFNYEAQQDKSGLPNDRFSAERPEGSISTLTIQRTEQRDSAMYRCASSLGRNYEQYFGPGTRLTVT.

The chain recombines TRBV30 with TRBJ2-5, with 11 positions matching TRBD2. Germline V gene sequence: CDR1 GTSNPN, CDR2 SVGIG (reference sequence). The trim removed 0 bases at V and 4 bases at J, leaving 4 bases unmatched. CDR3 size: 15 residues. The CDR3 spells CAWSVLAGGGETQYF. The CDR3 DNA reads TGTGCCTGGAGTGTATTAGCGGGAGGGGGAGAGACCCAGTACTTC.

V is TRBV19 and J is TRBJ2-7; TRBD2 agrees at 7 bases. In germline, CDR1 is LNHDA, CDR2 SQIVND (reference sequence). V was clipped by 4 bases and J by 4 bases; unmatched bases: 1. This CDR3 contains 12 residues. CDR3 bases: TGTGCCAGTAGTAGCGGGAGTTACGAGCAGTACTTC. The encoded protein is CASSSGSYEQYF.

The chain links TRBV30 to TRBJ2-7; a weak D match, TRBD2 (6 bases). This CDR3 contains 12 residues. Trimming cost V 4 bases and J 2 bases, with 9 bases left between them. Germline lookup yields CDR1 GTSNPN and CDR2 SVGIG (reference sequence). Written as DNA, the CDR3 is TGTGCCTGGAACGGGGGTGCCTACGAGCAGTACTTC. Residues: CAWNGGAYEQYF.

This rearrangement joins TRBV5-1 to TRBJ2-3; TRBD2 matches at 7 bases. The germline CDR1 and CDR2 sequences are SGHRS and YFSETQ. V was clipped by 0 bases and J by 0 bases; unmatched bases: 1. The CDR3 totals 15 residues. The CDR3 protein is CASSLVGGSTDTQYF. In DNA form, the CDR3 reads TGCGCCAGCAGCTTGGTCGGGGGGAGCACAGATACGCAGTATTTT.

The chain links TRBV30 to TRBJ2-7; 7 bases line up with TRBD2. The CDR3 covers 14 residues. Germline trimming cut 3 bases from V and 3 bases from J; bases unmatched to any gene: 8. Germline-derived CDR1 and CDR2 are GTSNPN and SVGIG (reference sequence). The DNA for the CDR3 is TGTGCCTGGAGGGTTTTGGGGGGGGGCTACGAGCAGTACTTC. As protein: CAWRVLGGGYEQYF.

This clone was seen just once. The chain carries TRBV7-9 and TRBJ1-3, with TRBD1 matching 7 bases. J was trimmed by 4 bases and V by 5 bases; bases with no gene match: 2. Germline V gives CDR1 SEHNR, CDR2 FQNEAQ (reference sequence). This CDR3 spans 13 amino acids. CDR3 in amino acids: CASSVGQGNTIYF. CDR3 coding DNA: TGTGCCAGCAGCGTGGGACAGGGAAACACCATATATTTT.

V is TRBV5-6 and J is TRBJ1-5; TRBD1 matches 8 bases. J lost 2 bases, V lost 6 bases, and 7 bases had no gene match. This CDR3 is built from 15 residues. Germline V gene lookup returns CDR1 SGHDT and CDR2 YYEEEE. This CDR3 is CASMEDRGGNQPQHF. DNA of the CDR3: TGTGCCAGCATGGAAGACAGGGGAGGCAATCAGCCCCAGCATTTT. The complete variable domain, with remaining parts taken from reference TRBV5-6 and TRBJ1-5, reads DAGVTQSPTHLIKTRGQQVTLRCSPKSGHDTVSWYQQALGQGPQFIFQYYEEEERQRGNFPDRFSGHQFPNYSSELNVNALLLGDSALYLCASMEDRGGNQPQHFGDGTRLSIL.

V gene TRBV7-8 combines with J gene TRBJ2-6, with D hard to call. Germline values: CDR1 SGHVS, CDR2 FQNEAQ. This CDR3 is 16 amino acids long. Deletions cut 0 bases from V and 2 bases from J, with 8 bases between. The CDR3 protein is CASSLAAGTGANVLTF. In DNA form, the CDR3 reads TGTGCCAGCAGCTTAGCCGCAGGCACTGGGGCCAACGTCCTGACTTTC.

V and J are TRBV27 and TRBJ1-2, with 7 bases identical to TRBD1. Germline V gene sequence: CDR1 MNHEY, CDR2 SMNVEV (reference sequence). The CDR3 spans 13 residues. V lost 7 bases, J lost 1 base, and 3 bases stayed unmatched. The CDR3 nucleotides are TGTGCCAGCACAGGGACAGATAACTATGGCTACACCTTC. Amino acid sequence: CASTGTDNYGYTF.

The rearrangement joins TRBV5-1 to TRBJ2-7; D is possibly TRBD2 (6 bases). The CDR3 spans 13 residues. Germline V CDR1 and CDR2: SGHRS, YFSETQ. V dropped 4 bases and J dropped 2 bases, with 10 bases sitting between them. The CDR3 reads CASSRDLTYEQYF. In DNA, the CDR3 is TGCGCCAGCAGCCGGGACTTGACCTACGAGCAGTACTTC.

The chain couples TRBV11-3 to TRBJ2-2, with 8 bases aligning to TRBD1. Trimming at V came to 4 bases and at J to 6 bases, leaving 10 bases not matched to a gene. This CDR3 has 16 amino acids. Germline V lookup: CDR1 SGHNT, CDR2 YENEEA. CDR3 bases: TGTGCCAGCAGCTCTTGGACAGGGTCGAGCGCCGGGGAGCTGTTTTTT. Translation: CASSSWTGSSAGELFF.

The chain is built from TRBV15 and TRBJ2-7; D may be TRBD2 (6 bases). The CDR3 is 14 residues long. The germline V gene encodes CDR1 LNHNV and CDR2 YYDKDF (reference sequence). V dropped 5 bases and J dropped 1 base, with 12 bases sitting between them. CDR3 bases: TGTGCCACCAGCGGTCGGGACTCTTCCTACGAGCAGTACTTC. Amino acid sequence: CATSGRDSSYEQYF.